Listed below are T cell receptor beta chains from one sample, sequenced in a study of vaccination and CD4 T cells after COVID-19. TCRdb redid the calling of the PCR reads with MiXCR, one entry per CDR3 protein. Of about 20,000 distinct CDR3 sequences in the sample, around 56% were seen once. What these receptors recognize is not known. What was sequenced was CD4+ T cells from blood, cultured in vitro. The receptors were gathered from a human donor who had recovered from COVID-19. Each CDR3 is given with its conserved first and last residue. The D gene is left open where the match is weak. Some rows have no size entry. The others give once, few or many, or a class for an expanded clone.

V gene	D gene	J gene	clone size	CDR3 protein	CDR3 DNA
TRBV11-2	TRBD1	TRBJ2-6	NA	CASRPRDRGMSGANVLTF	TGTGCCAGCAGACCCAGGGACAGGGGGATGTCTGGGGCCAACGTCCTGACTTTC
TRBV20-1	TRBD1	TRBJ2-3	few	CSARLGGVGDTQYF	TGCAGTGCTAGACTAGGGGGCGTTGGAGATACGCAGTATTTT
TRBV7-9	NA	TRBJ1-5	few	CASSLGGRNQPQHF	TGTGCCAGCAGCTTAGGAGGCCGAAATCAGCCCCAGCATTTT
TRBV20-1	NA	TRBJ2-5	NA	CSARRRLGIETQYF	TGCAGTGCTAGGCGACGGCTAGGCATTGAGACCCAGTACTTC
TRBV11-2	NA	TRBJ2-6	NA	CASSLTTGANVLTF	TGTGCCAGCAGCTTAACTACCGGGGCCAACGTCCTGACTTTC
TRBV19	TRBD2	TRBJ2-1	once	CASSIGSSGPYNEQFF	TGTGCCAGTAGTATAGGATCTAGCGGGCCATACAATGAGCAGTTCTTC
TRBV6-4	NA	TRBJ2-1	NA	CASKADSYNEQFF	TGTGCCAGCAAAGCGGATTCTTACAATGAGCAGTTCTTC
TRBV6-2/TRBV6-3	TRBD1	TRBJ1-4	NA	CASSDRAEKLFF	TGTGCCAGCAGTGACAGGGCGGAAAAACTGTTTTTT
TRBV7-9	NA	TRBJ1-1	NA	CASSLEEGQGNTEAFF	TGTGCCAGCAGCTTGGAGGAGGGGCAAGGGAACACTGAAGCTTTCTTT
TRBV10-3	TRBD1	TRBJ2-7	NA	CAISEPGQGGSYEQYF	TGTGCCATCAGTGAGCCGGGACAGGGTGGCTCCTACGAGCAGTACTTC
TRBV20-1	NA	TRBJ2-1	NA	CSASEMGGFYDEQFF	TGCAGTGCTAGCGAGATGGGGGGATTCTACGATGAGCAGTTCTTC
TRBV10-3	TRBD1	TRBJ1-2	NA	CAINPGTGDNGYTF	TGTGCCATCAACCCGGGGACAGGGGATAACGGCTACACCTTC
TRBV6-5	TRBD2	TRBJ2-1	NA	CASSYSASGAYNEQFF	TGTGCCAGCAGTTACTCGGCTAGCGGAGCCTACAATGAGCAGTTCTTC
TRBV20-1	NA	TRBJ1-5	NA	CSARREGSRVFSNQPQHF	TGCAGTGCTAGGAGAGAGGGCAGCCGAGTCTTTAGCAATCAGCCCCAGCATTTT